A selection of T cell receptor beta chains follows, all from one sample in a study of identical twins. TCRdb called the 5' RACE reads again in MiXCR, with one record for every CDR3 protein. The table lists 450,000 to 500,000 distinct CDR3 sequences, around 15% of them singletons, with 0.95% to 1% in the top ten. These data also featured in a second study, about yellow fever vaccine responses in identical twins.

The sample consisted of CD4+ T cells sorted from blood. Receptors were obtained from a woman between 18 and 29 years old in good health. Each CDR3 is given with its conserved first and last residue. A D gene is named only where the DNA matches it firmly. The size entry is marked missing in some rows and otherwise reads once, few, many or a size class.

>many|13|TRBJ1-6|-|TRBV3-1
TGTGCCAGCAGCCGCGACCCGACTGGGGCCCTCCACTTT
CASSRDPTGALHF
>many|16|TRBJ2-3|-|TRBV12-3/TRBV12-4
TGTGCCAGCAGTTTAGGTGGCCCCGGAGGGGCAGATACGCAGTATTTT
CASSLGGPGGADTQYF
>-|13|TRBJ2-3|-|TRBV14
TGTGCCAGCAGTCGAGGGCCCCTAAATACGCAGTATTTT
CASSRGPLNTQYF
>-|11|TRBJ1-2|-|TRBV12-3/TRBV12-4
TGTGCCAGCGCCGCGGGCCGTGGCTACACCTTC
CASAAGRGYTF
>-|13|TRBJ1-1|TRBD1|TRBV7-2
TGTGCCAGCAGCCCAGGACAGGCACGTGAAGCTTTCTTT
CASSPGQAREAFF
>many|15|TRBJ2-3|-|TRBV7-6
TGTGCCAGCAGCTTCCGGACGGGTTTCACAGATACGCAGTATTTT
CASSFRTGFTDTQYF
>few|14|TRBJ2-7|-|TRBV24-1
TGTGCCACCAGTGATTCGGGACGTCCTCGGGAGCAGTACTTC
CATSDSGRPREQYF
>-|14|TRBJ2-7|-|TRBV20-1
TGCAGTGCTAAGACGGGAGGGGGCAGGGGCGAGCAGTACTTC
CSAKTGGGRGEQYF
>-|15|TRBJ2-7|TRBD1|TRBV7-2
TGTGCCAGCAGCTTAGAAGGGGGCTACGGCTACGAGCAGTACTTC
CASSLEGGYGYEQYF
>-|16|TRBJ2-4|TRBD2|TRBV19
TGTGCCAGTAGTGCCGCGGGGGAACTAGCCAAAAACATTCAGTACTTC
CASSAAGELAKNIQYF
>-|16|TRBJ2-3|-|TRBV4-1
TGCGCCAGCAGCCAAGACAGGGGGGCCGGTGAGGATACGCAGTATTTT
CASSQDRGAGEDTQYF
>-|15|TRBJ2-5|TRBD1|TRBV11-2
TGTGCCAGCAGCTTTTACGGGACAGCCGCCCAGACCCAGTACTTC
CASSFYGTAAQTQYF
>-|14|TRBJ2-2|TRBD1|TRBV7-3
TGTGCCAGCAGACCTCAGGGGGCCACCGGGGAGCTGTTTTTT
CASRPQGATGELFF
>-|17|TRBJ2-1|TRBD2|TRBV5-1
TGCGCCAGCAGCTTGGACGTCTCGGGAGGGTTGAAGGATGAGCAGTTCTTC
CASSLDVSGGLKDEQFF
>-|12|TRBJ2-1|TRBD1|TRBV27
TGTGCCAGCAGTTCGAGACAGGGGGAGCAGTTCTTC
CASSSRQGEQFF
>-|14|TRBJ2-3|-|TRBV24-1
TGTGCCACCAGTGCCCAGGGCGGGTCAGATACGCAGTATTTT
CATSAQGGSDTQYF
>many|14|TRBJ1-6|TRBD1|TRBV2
TGTGCCAGCAGCAGGACAGGGGGGAATTCACCCCTCCACTTT
CASSRTGGNSPLHF
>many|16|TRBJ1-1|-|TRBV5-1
TGCGCCAGCAGCTTGCAAAAGGTACAGGGAAACACTGAAGCTTTCTTT
CASSLQKVQGNTEAFF
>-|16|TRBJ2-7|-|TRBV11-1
TGTGCCAGCAGCTTAGCGGGCTCCGACAGGCACTACGAGCAGTACTTC
CASSLAGSDRHYEQYF
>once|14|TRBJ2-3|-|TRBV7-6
TGTGCCAGCAGCCCGGCAGGTAGATCGGATACGCAGTATTTT
CASSPAGRSDTQYF
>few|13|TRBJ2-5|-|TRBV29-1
TGCAGCGTTGATGCTCAGGGGGGAGAGACCCAGTACTTC
CSVDAQGGETQYF
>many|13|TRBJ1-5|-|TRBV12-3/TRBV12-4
TGTGCCAGCGGTCAGGGTGGAAATCAGCCCCAGCATTTT
CASGQGGNQPQHF
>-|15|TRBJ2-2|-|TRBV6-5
TGTGCCAGCAGTTACTCGCGTGTTCTCACCGGGGAGCTGTTTTTT
CASSYSRVLTGELFF
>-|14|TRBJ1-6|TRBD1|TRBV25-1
TGTGCCAGCAGTGTCGGGGACAGGGCTTCACCCCTCCACTTT
CASSVGDRASPLHF
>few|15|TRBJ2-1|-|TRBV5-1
TGCGCCAGCAGCTTGGAGGGTAGCCCGTACAATGAGCAGTTCTTC
CASSLEGSPYNEQFF
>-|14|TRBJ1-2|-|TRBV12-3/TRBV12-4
TGTGCCAGCTCCATGATTCGAGCTAACTATGGCTACACCTTC
CASSMIRANYGYTF
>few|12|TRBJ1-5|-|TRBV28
TGTGCCAGCAGTTCGAAGAATCAGCCCCAGCATTTT
CASSSKNQPQHF
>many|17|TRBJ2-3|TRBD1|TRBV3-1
TGTGCCAGCAGCCAAGATTTGGGGACAGGGTACGAGAATACGCAGTATTTT
CASSQDLGTGYENTQYF
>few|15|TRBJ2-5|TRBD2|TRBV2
TGTGCCAGCAAGGGCGGGGGGGCCAGCGGAGAGACCCAGTACTTC
CASKGGGASGETQYF
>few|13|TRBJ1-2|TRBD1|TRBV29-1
TGCAGCGTTGAAGGGACAGGAACATATGGCTACACCTTC
CSVEGTGTYGYTF
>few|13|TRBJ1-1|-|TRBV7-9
TGTGCCAGCAGCTTGAAAGCTGGCACTGAAGCTTTCTTT
CASSLKAGTEAFF
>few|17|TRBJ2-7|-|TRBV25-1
TGTGCCAGCAGTGAAGGGTCAGGAAGGGCCAGGGTTTGGGAGCAGTACTTC
CASSEGSGRARVWEQYF
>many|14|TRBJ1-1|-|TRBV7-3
TGTGCCAGCAGCTTAGCTAGAGCGACACCTGAAGCTTTCTTT
CASSLARATPEAFF
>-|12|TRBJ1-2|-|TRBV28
TGTGCCAGTTCGGACGGAAACTATGGCTACACCTTC
CASSDGNYGYTF
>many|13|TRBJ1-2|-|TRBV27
TGTGCCAGCAGTTTAAGGGAGAACTATGGCTACACCTTC
CASSLRENYGYTF
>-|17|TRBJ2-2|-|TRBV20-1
TGCAGTGCTAGAGACCGGGCCCTAAGAGGAAACACCGGGGAGCTGTTTTTT
CSARDRALRGNTGELFF